These 9 T cell receptor beta chains were all obtained from the same sample, sequenced in a study of blood T cell repertoires in COVID-19. Using immunoSEQ multiplex PCR, the repertoire was profiled, and TCRdb retains in-frame clones only, with some absent. The table lists some 210,000 clones, over 70% of them singletons. Source material: peripheral blood. These receptors all come from a middle-aged man with active or convalescent COVID-19.

The chain couples TRBV18 to TRBJ1-1, with D possibly matching TRBD1 (5 bases). V lost 3 bases to trimming and J lost 7 bases, with 15 bases between them. The V gene's germline CDR1 is KGHSH and CDR2 LQKENI. The CDR3 sequence is 14 residues long. CDR3 sequence: CASSPIMQGNEAFF. CDR3 coding DNA: TGTGCCAGCTCACCGATCATGCAGGGCAATGAAGCTTTCTTT.

The rearrangement links TRBV7-2 to TRBJ1-6; a weak D match, TRBD1 (6 bases). This CDR3 is built from 15 residues. The germline V gene encodes CDR1 SGHTA and CDR2 FQGNSA. V was shortened by 5 bases and J by 9 bases, with 17 bases between the two germline ends. The CDR3 here is CASSALQGTGSPLHF. As DNA, the CDR3 is TGTGCCAGCAGCGCCCTACAGGGTACGGGTTCACCCCTCCACTTT.

The chain links TRBV5-1 to TRBJ2-1; D uncertain. The V end lost 0 bases, the J end lost 15 bases, and 19 bases lay between the germline ends. The germline gives CDR1 SGHRS, CDR2 YFSETQ. The CDR3 spans 14 residues. CDR3 in DNA: TGCGCCAGCAGCTTGGAGTCGGTCGAACAGTCGCCGTTCTTC. Translated: CASSLESVEQSPFF.

The rearrangement links TRBV2 to TRBJ2-3, with 8 bases that match TRBD2. V was pared by 5 bases and J by 3 bases, with 7 bases of the junction left unmatched. The CDR3 sequence is 15 residues long. Per germline, CDR1 SNHLY and CDR2 FYNNEI. The CDR3 reads CASSQSGSWTDTQYF. DNA for the CDR3: TGTGCCAGCAGTCAAAGCGGGAGTTGGACAGATACGCAGTATTTT. The full variable domain, completed using reference TRBV2 and TRBJ2-3, is EPEVTQTPSHQVTQMGQEVILRCVPISNHLYFYWYRQILGQKVEFLVSFYNNEISEKSEIFDDQFSVERPDGSNFTLKIRSTKLEDSAMYFCASSQSGSWTDTQYFGPGTRLTVL.

CDR3 loop: CASKEGINTEAFF. The CDR3 bases are TGCGCCAGCAAGGAGGGGATTAACACTGAAGCTTTCTTT. This chain links TRBV5-1 with TRBJ1-1, with TRBD1 as a possible D gene (5 bases). Trimming cost V 6 bases and J 2 bases, with 11 bases left between them. The germline CDR1 and CDR2 sequences are SGHRS and YFSETQ. The CDR3 extends over 13 amino acids.

The chain links TRBV19 to TRBJ1-5; TRBD1 might be the D (6 bases). This CDR3 contains 15 residues. Trimming took 4 bases from V and 3 from J, leaving 13 bases between them. Germline V gene data show CDR1 as LNHDA and CDR2 as SQIVND (reference sequence). CDR3: CASSTGRGINQPQHF. For the CDR3, the DNA is TGTGCCAGTAGTACTGGCAGGGGAATCAATCAGCCCCAGCATTTT.

This clone appeared many times. This sequence joins TRBV7-9 and TRBJ2-3; 12 bases are shared with TRBD2. The J segment lost 4 bases and the V segment lost 5 bases, leaving 4 bases of the junction unmatched. CDR3 length equals 15 residues. CDR1 is SEHNR and CDR2 is FQNEAQ in the germline V gene (reference sequence). CDR3 sequence: CASSKTSGSADTQYF. CDR3 DNA sequence: TGTGCCAGCAGCAAGACTAGCGGGAGTGCAGATACGCAGTATTTT.

This chain uses TRBV7-6 with TRBJ2-2, with 7 bases that match TRBD2. From germline, CDR1 is SGHVS and CDR2 FNYEAQ. Unmatched junction bases numbered 2, after V lost 6 bases and J lost 4 bases. This CDR3 is 13 amino acids long. CDR3 in DNA: TGTGCCAGCAGATGGGGGGGCACCGGGGAGCTGTTTTTT. It codes for CASRWGGTGELFF.

The rearrangement links TRBV10-3 to TRBJ2-7, with D maybe TRBD1 (5 bases). This CDR3 contains 15 residues. Germline values: CDR1 ENHRY, CDR2 SYGVKD. The germline V and J ends were trimmed by 0 bases and 4 bases, with 13 bases remaining between them. CDR3 DNA: TGTGCCATCAGTGAGTCGACCGGTGGGGCTTACGAGCAGTACTTC. This gives the protein CAISESTGGAYEQYF.